This T cell receptor (beta chain) emerged from a study of shared clonotypes between healthy human individuals. Regarding the study as a whole: Researchers sampled only blood; tissue repertoires likely differ. Compared with memory subsets, naive subsets generally had larger estimated richness. Some clonotypes were shared by all four sorted-subset donors, while others were not shared. The non-shared ones had lower generation probabilities than the shared ones.

Germline CDR1 is MGHDK and CDR2 is SYGVNS. V was shortened by 6 bases and J by 6 bases, with 8 bases between the two germline ends. This CDR3 region has 11 residues. Comment on this clone: Its matching antigen is unknown.

In the sorted-subset replicate PCRs, approximately 200 ng DNA, around 30,000 T cell genomes, was used. Profiling relied on immunoSEQ multiplex PCR, and the TCRdb table lists in-frame clones only, not all of them. The sample contains some 380,000 clones, roughly 96% of which appear only once. V usage is TRBV25-1 and J usage is TRBJ1-2, with D tentatively TRBD1 (6 bases). Material: memory CD8+ T cells sorted from blood. Subset specified: CD45RO+ cells pooled with CCR7-negative TemRA cells. This TCR derives from a man aged 25 to 40 in good health. The CDR3 nucleotides read TGTGCCAGCAGCAACAGGGATGGCTACACCTTC. It encodes CASSNRDGYTF.